A selection of T cell receptor beta chains follows, all from one sample in a study of blood T cell repertoires in COVID-19. TCRdb's table, derived via immunoSEQ multiplex PCR, lists solely in-frame clones and lacks some. The profile shows some 96,000 clones, about 86% of them singletons. The sequencing input was peripheral blood. These receptor sequences come from a human donor in a cohort sampled during active COVID-19. Both conserved end residues are part of each CDR3. The order of the fields is clone size, J gene, V gene, D gene, CDR3 DNA, CDR3 protein. The D gene is left open where the match is weak. Not every row has a clone size; where given, it reads once, few, many or a size class.

abundance: NA
j_gene: TRBJ1-1
v_gene: TRBV6-2/TRBV6-3
d_gene: NA
CDR3nt: TGTGCCAGCAGTTACTCTGCGGAGAACACTGAAGCTTTCTTT
CDR3aa: CASSYSAENTEAFF

abundance: NA
j_gene: TRBJ2-1
v_gene: TRBV7-9
d_gene: NA
CDR3nt: TGTGCCAGCAGCCGCCCCCGGCAGGACTACAATGAGCAGTTCTTC
CDR3aa: CASSRPRQDYNEQFF

abundance: NA
j_gene: TRBJ2-3
v_gene: TRBV29-1
d_gene: NA
CDR3nt: TGCAGCGCCCGCACCACGGACACGAATACGCAGTATTTT
CDR3aa: CSARTTDTNTQYF

abundance: once
j_gene: TRBJ2-2
v_gene: TRBV19
d_gene: TRBD1
CDR3nt: TGTGCCAGTAGTACCGGGACAGGGATCACCGGGGAGCTGTTTTTT
CDR3aa: CASSTGTGITGELFF

abundance: NA
j_gene: TRBJ1-2
v_gene: TRBV6-5
d_gene: TRBD1
CDR3nt: TGTGCCAGCAGTTACGCAGGGGGCGGATATGGCTACACCTTC
CDR3aa: CASSYAGGGYGYTF

abundance: NA
j_gene: TRBJ2-2
v_gene: TRBV7-8
d_gene: TRBD1
CDR3nt: TGTGCCAGCAGCTCGGGACAGAAGAACACCGGGGAGCTGTTTTTT
CDR3aa: CASSSGQKNTGELFF

abundance: NA
j_gene: TRBJ2-6
v_gene: TRBV5-1
d_gene: TRBD1
CDR3nt: TGCGCCAGCAGCGACGGACAGGTAAACGTCCTGACTTTC
CDR3aa: CASSDGQVNVLTF

abundance: NA
j_gene: TRBJ2-7
v_gene: TRBV2
d_gene: TRBD1
CDR3nt: TGTGCCAGCAGTTTGCCCGGACAGGGCAGCTCCTACGAGCAGTACTTC
CDR3aa: CASSLPGQGSSYEQYF

abundance: NA
j_gene: TRBJ1-6
v_gene: TRBV10-2
d_gene: NA
CDR3nt: TGCGCCAGCAGTGAGTCCGCGGGTATCAATAATTCACCCCTCCACTTT
CDR3aa: CASSESAGINNSPLHF

abundance: NA
j_gene: TRBJ2-1
v_gene: TRBV6-2/TRBV6-3
d_gene: NA
CDR3nt: TGTGCCAGCAGCGCCTCGGTCGCCCAGTTCTTC
CDR3aa: CASSASVAQFF

abundance: NA
j_gene: TRBJ1-5
v_gene: TRBV27
d_gene: NA
CDR3nt: TGTGCCAGCAGTTTCTACCCGCCCGACAGTAGCAATCAGCCCCAGCATTTT
CDR3aa: CASSFYPPDSSNQPQHF

abundance: NA
j_gene: TRBJ1-2
v_gene: TRBV19
d_gene: TRBD1
CDR3nt: TGTGCCAGTAGTACGCGGGACAGCTATGGCTACACCTTC
CDR3aa: CASSTRDSYGYTF

abundance: many
j_gene: TRBJ1-6
v_gene: TRBV30
d_gene: NA
CDR3nt: TGTGCCTGGAGTTCTCGGGCCGGAGGTTCACCCCTCCACTTT
CDR3aa: CAWSSRAGGSPLHF

abundance: NA
j_gene: TRBJ2-1
v_gene: TRBV24-1
d_gene: NA
CDR3nt: TGTGCCACCAGTGACCCCAGGGTCAGCTACAATGAGCAGTTCTTC
CDR3aa: CATSDPRVSYNEQFF

abundance: NA
j_gene: TRBJ1-6
v_gene: TRBV4-1
d_gene: NA
CDR3nt: TGCGCCAGCAGCCAACCCCGCCGGGGGGCTGAAAATTCACCCCTCCACTTT
CDR3aa: CASSQPRRGAENSPLHF

abundance: NA
j_gene: TRBJ2-1
v_gene: TRBV6-5
d_gene: NA
CDR3nt: TGTGCCAGCAGTTACTCGAGTCTCCCCTACAATGAGCAGTTCTTC
CDR3aa: CASSYSSLPYNEQFF

abundance: NA
j_gene: TRBJ1-2
v_gene: TRBV12-3/TRBV12-4
d_gene: NA
CDR3nt: TGTGCCAGCAGTTTCGACTGGCCCTCTGGCTACACCTTC
CDR3aa: CASSFDWPSGYTF

abundance: NA
j_gene: TRBJ2-3
v_gene: TRBV4-2
d_gene: TRBD2
CDR3nt: TGTGCCAGCAGCCAATATTTACTAGCGGAGCGCACAGATACGCAGTATTTT
CDR3aa: CASSQYLLAERTDTQYF

abundance: NA
j_gene: TRBJ2-7
v_gene: TRBV3-1/TRBV3-2
d_gene: TRBD2
CDR3nt: TGTGCCAGCAGCCAGATGGGGGGTTTAGCGGGAGGGCCGGGCTTCGAGCAGTACTTC
CDR3aa: CASSQMGGLAGGPGFEQYF

abundance: NA
j_gene: TRBJ1-4
v_gene: TRBV5-1
d_gene: NA
CDR3nt: TGCGCCAGCAGCTTGGGGGGCCCCTCTAATGAAAAACTGTTTTTT
CDR3aa: CASSLGGPSNEKLFF

abundance: NA
j_gene: TRBJ1-6
v_gene: TRBV7-2
d_gene: TRBD1
CDR3nt: TGTGCCAGCAGCTCACTCCCGACAGGGGGGAATTCACCCCTCCACTTT
CDR3aa: CASSSLPTGGNSPLHF

abundance: NA
j_gene: TRBJ2-1
v_gene: TRBV7-2
d_gene: TRBD1
CDR3nt: TGTGCCAGCAGCTTAGCGGCAGGGGGCTGGTACAATGAGCAGTTCTTC
CDR3aa: CASSLAAGGWYNEQFF

abundance: NA
j_gene: TRBJ2-5
v_gene: TRBV27
d_gene: TRBD2
CDR3nt: TGTGCCAGCAGTCATGCAACCCTAGCGGGAGTCTTTGAGACCCAGTACTTC
CDR3aa: CASSHATLAGVFETQYF

abundance: NA
j_gene: TRBJ2-7
v_gene: TRBV7-9
d_gene: NA
CDR3nt: TGTGCCAGCAGCGATACCAGCGTACTCTACGAGCAGTACTTC
CDR3aa: CASSDTSVLYEQYF

abundance: NA
j_gene: TRBJ2-3
v_gene: TRBV30
d_gene: TRBD1
CDR3nt: TGTGCCTGGAGTGTCCAAGGGGGCGGCCCCACAGATACGCAGTATTTT
CDR3aa: CAWSVQGGGPTDTQYF

abundance: once
j_gene: TRBJ2-7
v_gene: TRBV20-1
d_gene: TRBD2
CDR3nt: TGCAGTGCTAGTGTGGTAGCGGGAGGGCTAATCAACTACGAGCAGTACTTC
CDR3aa: CSASVVAGGLINYEQYF

abundance: NA
j_gene: TRBJ2-3
v_gene: TRBV7-8
d_gene: TRBD2
CDR3nt: TGTGCCAGCAGCCTCCTTGCGGGAGGGCCCGGAGATACGCAGTATTTT
CDR3aa: CASSLLAGGPGDTQYF

abundance: NA
j_gene: TRBJ2-2
v_gene: TRBV7-9
d_gene: NA
CDR3nt: TGTGCCAGCAGCTTAGTTGGCAGGGACACGAACACCGGGGAGCTGTTTTTT
CDR3aa: CASSLVGRDTNTGELFF

abundance: NA
j_gene: TRBJ2-1
v_gene: TRBV11-3
d_gene: TRBD1
CDR3nt: TGTGCCAGCAGCGGACAGGGAAATGAGCAGTTCTTC
CDR3aa: CASSGQGNEQFF

abundance: NA
j_gene: TRBJ2-6
v_gene: TRBV7-3
d_gene: TRBD2
CDR3nt: TGTGCCAGCAGCCCAACGGGGGGAGGCTCTGGGGCCAACGTCCTGACTTTC
CDR3aa: CASSPTGGGSGANVLTF

abundance: once
j_gene: TRBJ2-4
v_gene: TRBV6-1
d_gene: TRBD1
CDR3nt: TGTGCCAGCAGTGTAATAGGGGGCGAAGTAGCCAAAAACATTCAGTACTTC
CDR3aa: CASSVIGGEVAKNIQYF

abundance: NA
j_gene: TRBJ2-1
v_gene: TRBV9
d_gene: NA
CDR3nt: TGTGCCAGCAGCGTAGAGATCCTAGCGGAGCAGTTCTTC
CDR3aa: CASSVEILAEQFF

abundance: NA
j_gene: TRBJ2-5
v_gene: TRBV3-1/TRBV3-2
d_gene: TRBD2
CDR3nt: TGTGCCAGCAGCCAAGAACGGGGACTAGCGGGAGTTGGAGAGACCCAGTACTTC
CDR3aa: CASSQERGLAGVGETQYF

abundance: NA
j_gene: TRBJ2-7
v_gene: TRBV6-5
d_gene: TRBD1
CDR3nt: TGTGCCACCCTCTACCGGGACAGGGGATACGAGCAGTACTTC
CDR3aa: CATLYRDRGYEQYF

abundance: few
j_gene: TRBJ2-7
v_gene: TRBV4-2
d_gene: TRBD2
CDR3nt: TGTGCCAGCAGCCAAGCCATTTCGGGGGGTACCTACGAGCAGTACTTC
CDR3aa: CASSQAISGGTYEQYF

abundance: NA
j_gene: TRBJ2-5
v_gene: TRBV2
d_gene: TRBD2
CDR3nt: TGTGCCAGCAGTGATCCAGCGGGAGTCGAGGAGACCCAGTACTTC
CDR3aa: CASSDPAGVEETQYF